This entry is about one T cell receptor (beta chain). Its antigen is not yet known. Per-nucleotide qualities are absent, and no much larger clonotype sits a single base away. This sample is part of a study of vaccination effects on CD4 cells after COVID-19 (dated by TCRdb to the early 2020s). Study-level background: Each participant received two doses of an mRNA SARS-CoV-2 vaccine, either BNT162b2 or mRNA-1273. In both COVID-19 convalescent patients and infection-naive vaccine recipients, the study compared SARS-CoV-2 spike-specific CD4+ TCR repertoires from before mRNA vaccination with those from after it. Altogether, 10 COVID-19 convalescent patients and several SARS-CoV-2-naive healthy vaccine recipients made up the full study. Cultures from other donors in the study were sequenced with the Oncomine TCR Beta short-read assay on an Illumina iSeq 100. Overall study results and their limits: Only a small number of convalescent patients were included, and no early post-infection timepoints were available, which limited the study. Among healthy vaccine recipients, nearly all vaccine-induced clones were SARS-CoV-2 mono-reactive, and only 1 of 255 was cross-reactive with common cold coronaviruses. Clones induced by infection and clones induced by vaccination both contracted markedly at late timepoints after vaccination, which fits with T cell responses waning over time.

In the germline V gene, CDR1 corresponds to LGHNA and CDR2 to YNFKEQ. The CDR3 numbers 17 residues from cysteine through phenylalanine. Only the CDR3 region is kept as DNA, spanning 51 bases read in frame from base 1. V loses 0 bases of germline sequence and J loses 0 bases, and the interval between the two ends is 9 bases. In the ViraFEST assay, PBMC were stimulated with viral peptide pools, and antigen-specific CD4+ T cell clonotypes were then identified by expansion using TCR sequencing. After 10 days of culture, CD4+ T cells were isolated with the EasySep CD4+ T cell isolation kit. Healthy vaccine recipients had no prior SARS-CoV-2 infection, confirmed by negative nucleocapsid antibodies before and after vaccination. Some 2 million PBMC per well were cultured with about 9.6 ug/ml peptides in IMDM containing approximately 4.7% human AB serum, approximately 10 IU/ml IL-2 and gentamicin. On days 3 and 7, half of the culture medium was replaced with fresh IL-2-containing medium. Unless noted otherwise, every peptide stimulation condition was cultured in triplicate wells. PBMC were separated from whole blood using Ficoll-Paque Plus gradient centrifugation and were then either cryopreserved at -140C or used fresh. Overlapping peptide pools spanned the spike proteins of SARS-CoV-2 and the common cold coronaviruses HCoV-NL63, HCoV-OC43 and HCoV-229E. The QIAamp micro DNA kit was used to extract genomic DNA from the cultured CD4+ T cells.

The method behind the library was the immunoSEQ multiplex PCR assay. TCR beta CDR3 sequencing was performed on DNA from the cultured, isolated CD4+ T cells. The original pipeline was this. Non-productive TCR sequences were discarded, and reads were trimmed to the CDR3 region, with only CDR3s of 7 or more amino acids retained. The MANAFEST web app was used to identify antigen-specific clonotypes by comparing expansion in peptide wells with expansion in reference cultures. To count as positive, a clone had to show expansion at FDR<0.05 compared with the reference and with all other wells, an odds ratio above 5, and a frequency above 0.1% in two replicate wells. A clonotype was defined as cross-reactive if the clonotype was significantly expanded both in SARS-CoV-2 spike wells and in at least one common cold coronavirus spike condition. CDR3 similarity was assessed by Levenshtein distance using the stringdist R package, and unrooted trees were constructed with ape in R 3.6.1. The table comes from immuneACCESS by way of TCRdb, which keeps in-frame sequences with V and J called. Part of the clones is missing from these tables; in studies checked, under half for an unresolved V gene and the rest for unknown reasons. The V and J calls and clone size were taken over from that table, and D and trimming were inferred from the DNA. This sample holds about 73,000 clones; 65% to 75% were observed only once. The ten largest make up 2.5% to 3% of the sample.

The receptor was derived from a human donor who received a COVID-19 vaccine. Source: CD4+ T cells from PBMCs cultured with HCoV-NL63 spike peptides, taken before COVID-19 vaccination. In light of the paper, this sample's cell subset or site label describes: HCoV-NL63 spike overlapping peptide pool stimulation. The sequence joins TRBV4-2 to TRBJ1-6; the D gene is not confidently resolved. The nucleotides are TGTGCCAGCAGCCAAGATGAGGCTCCCTCCTATAATTCACCCCTCCACTTT. Its product reads: CASSQDEAPSYNSPLHF.